The 21 T cell receptor beta chains below all came from one sample that was sequenced in a study of blood T cells in healthy people across ages. A sample-barcoded 5' primer and a J-beta primer mix were used in a second PCR of roughly 7 to 11 cycles. TCRdb re-called the 5' RACE reads through MiXCR, storing one row per CDR3 protein. The top ten hold roughly 14% of the sample, which has hundreds of thousands of distinct CDR3 sequences, 45% to 60% seen once. The sample comprised blood. The source of these receptors is a woman over 75 in good health.

This clonotype was seen only once. The conserved phenylalanine or tryptophan normally closing the CDR3 is absent here, so this likely arose from a read error. The J gene is TRBJ2-7, the V gene TRBV27; D might be TRBD2 (6 bases). The DNA end favors TRBJ2-5, so the J call may be wrong. There are 14 residues in the CDR3. Germline V gene data show CDR1 as MNHEY and CDR2 as SMNVEV (reference sequence). For the CDR3, the DNA is TGTGCCAGCGTTCCCACCGGGGGTGATGAGACCCAGTACTAC. Its protein product is CASVPTGGDETQYY.

The V and J genes are TRBV2 and TRBJ2-3; 7 positions agree with TRBD2. The CDR3 contains 16 residues. The V gene's germline CDR1 is SNHLY and CDR2 FYNNEI. V lost 6 bases to trimming and J lost 0 bases; unmatched junction nucleotides: 9. DNA for the CDR3: TGTGCCAGCAGCCCGGCAGGGACTACTAGCACAGATACGCAGTATTTT. Its protein is CASSPAGTTSTDTQYF. Complete variable domain (other parts from reference TRBV2 and TRBJ2-3): EPEVTQTPSHQVTQMGQEVILRCVPISNHLYFYWYRQILGQKVEFLVSFYNNEISEKSEIFDDQFSVERPDGSNFTLKIRSTKLEDSAMYFCASSPAGTTSTDTQYFGPGTRLTVL.

The chain joins TRBV27 to TRBJ2-7, with TRBD2 matching over 8 bases. Germline trimming cut 4 bases from V and 7 bases from J; bases unmatched to any gene: 12. The CDR3 length is 15 residues. Looked up from germline, CDR1 is MNHEY and CDR2 is SMNVEV (reference sequence). CDR3 sequence (DNA): TGTGCCAGCAGTTCATGGGGAAGCGGGAGTGATGAGCAGTACTTC. Its translation: CASSSWGSGSDEQYF.

This clonotype was detected ten times or more. The rearrangement links TRBV5-1 to TRBJ2-1, with 10 bases lining up with TRBD1. Looked up from germline, CDR1 is SGHRS and CDR2 is YFSETQ. This CDR3 region has 15 residues. V shed 6 bases, J shed 2 bases, and the junction held 5 bases outside the gene matches. This chain's CDR3 is CASNQGQGTYNEQFF. CDR3 nucleotides: TGCGCCAGCAATCAGGGACAGGGGACCTACAATGAGCAGTTCTTC.

A remark on this clonotype: This may arise from a read error, as a much more abundant clone is one base away. V usage is TRBV12-3 or TRBV12-4 and J usage is TRBJ2-1, with 10 bases aligning to TRBD2. This CDR3 has 18 residues. The junction had 19 bases not matched to a gene; V was cut back by 6 bases and J by 8 bases. The DNA of the CDR3 is TGTGCCAGCAGCCATAGGGGGACTAGCGCCTACTCTTACGATGAGCAGTTCTTC. This codes for CASSHRGTSAYSYDEQFF.

V usage is TRBV6-6 and J usage is TRBJ2-3; 13 bases are a match to TRBD2. Looked up from germline, CDR1 is MNHNY and CDR2 is SVGAGI (reference sequence). The CDR3 extends over 17 amino acids. V dropped 0 bases and J dropped 6; count of bases not matched to a gene: 6. The CDR3 DNA follows: TGTGCCAGCAGTTACTCGCCCGGGACTAGCGGGACCGATACGCAGTATTTT. It encodes CASSYSPGTSGTDTQYF.

This chain connects TRBV3-1 to TRBJ1-6, with D hard to call. The length of the CDR3 is 16 residues. Germline CDR1 is LGHDT and CDR2 is YNNKEL (reference sequence). Trimming shortened V by 1 base and J by 7 bases, and 14 bases separated the two germline ends. The CDR3 DNA follows: TGTGCCAGCAGCCAAGCGGGCGCCGGAGGAAATTCACCCCTCCACTTT. Translation: CASSQAGAGGNSPLHF.

This clonotype was counted many times. The genes are TRBV25-1 and TRBJ2-1, with 7 bases identical to TRBD1. The CDR3 covers 13 residues. V was pared by 6 bases and J by 9 bases, with 8 bases of the junction left unmatched. Germline CDR1 MGHDK, CDR2 SYGVNS. The CDR3 region is CASRGLTGREQFF. The CDR3 DNA follows: TGTGCCAGCAGGGGGCTGACAGGGCGTGAGCAGTTCTTC.

The J gene is TRBJ1-1, the V gene TRBV15; D remains unclear. CDR3 length equals 13 residues. V was trimmed by 3 bases and J by 3 bases, leaving 8 bases between them. Germline V gene data show CDR1 as LNHNV and CDR2 as YYDKDF (reference sequence). The CDR3 DNA is TGTGCCACCAGCAGGGTTGAGGACACTGAAGCTTTCTTT. Protein: CATSRVEDTEAFF.

This clonotype was counted many times. This rearrangement joins TRBV2 to TRBJ2-7; D is possibly TRBD2 (6 bases). Between the trimmed V and J ends, which lost 9 bases and 4 bases, there was a span of 19 bases. CDR3 length equals 14 residues. The V gene's germline CDR1 is SNHLY and CDR2 FYNNEI. CDR3 sequence (DNA): TGTGCCAGTAGGTACGGGGGAGAGGTTTACGAGCAGTACTTC. This encodes CASRYGGEVYEQYF.

Details on this clonotype: A much larger clone sits a single nucleotide away, making a read error possible. This chain joins TRBV5-1 and TRBJ2-1, with D perhaps TRBD2 (6 bases). CDR1 and CDR2 from the germline V gene are SGHRS and YFSETQ. There are 14 residues in the CDR3. CDR3: CVSSQSIGSNEQFF. The CDR3 bases are TGCGTCAGCAGCCAATCCATCGGGAGCAATGAGCAGTTCTTC.

There are many counts of this clonotype. The CDR3 loop is CASSHQAKQYF. The CDR3 coding sequence is TGTGCCAGCAGCCATCAGGCGAAGCAGTACTTC. This chain connects TRBV3-1 to TRBJ2-7, with D uncertain. V lost 3 bases, J lost 8 bases, and 8 bases lay in between. Germline CDR1 is LGHDT and CDR2 is YNNKEL (reference sequence). This CDR3 is built from 11 residues.

CDR3 bases: TGCGCCAGCAGCCAAGATTCAGGGGCAAACATTCAGTACTTC. Translation gives CASSQDSGANIQYF. The V gene is TRBV4-3, the J gene TRBJ2-7, with D maybe TRBD1 (6 bases). The DNA end is more similar to TRBJ2-4, so the J call may be wrong. The V gene's germline CDR1 is LGHNA and CDR2 YSLEER. The CDR3 totals 14 residues.

The chain's CDR3 is CASSSLLAVQETQYF. The CDR3 region has the DNA TGTGCCAGCAGCTCCCTGTTAGCGGTCCAAGAGACCCAGTACTTC. The V gene is TRBV13, the J gene TRBJ2-5; possible D gene TRBD2, 6 bases. The germline CDR1 and CDR2 sequences are PRHDT and FYEKMQ (reference sequence). The CDR3 spans 15 residues. Deletions cut 4 bases from V and 1 base from J, with 13 bases between. Based on the CDR3 plus reference TRBV13 and TRBJ2-5, the full variable domain is AAGVIQSPRHLIKEKRETATLKCYPIPRHDTVYWYQQGPGQDPQFLISFYEKMQSDKGSIPDRFSAQQFSDYHSELNMSSLELGDSALYFCASSSLLAVQETQYFGPGTRLLVL.

As concerns this clonotype: A junction end diverges from the germline sequence, so it may reflect a read error. The CDR3: CASCIRAGEKPFF. CDR3 DNA: TGTGCCTCCTGTATTAGGGCCGGTGAAAAACCGTTTTTT. The rearrangement uses TRBV28 and TRBJ1-4, with D hard to call. This CDR3 is 13 amino acids long. The V gene's germline CDR1 is MDHEN and CDR2 SYDVKM.

The chain joins TRBV7-9 to TRBJ2-3; weak D call: TRBD1 (6 bases). V was trimmed by 5 bases and J by 4 bases, leaving 16 bases between them. CDR3 length equals 15 residues. Germline V gene data show CDR1 as SEHNR and CDR2 as FQNEAQ (reference sequence). The chain's CDR3 is CASSPGTLDPDTQYF. In nucleotides, the CDR3 is TGTGCCAGCAGCCCCGGGACACTGGACCCAGATACGCAGTATTTT.

Here the CDR3 DNA reads TGTGCCAGCAGTTTGGGACCGCTTAACTATGGCTACACCTTC. This codes for CASSLGPLNYGYTF. J is TRBJ1-2 and V is TRBV12-3 or TRBV12-4, with D perhaps TRBD1 (5 bases). This CDR3 spans 14 amino acids. The ends were cut back, 3 bases at V and 1 base at J, with 9 bases in the middle.

This clonotype has just a few counts. One base away lies a much larger clone, so this may be a sequencing read error. The rearrangement uses TRBV5-1 and TRBJ2-1; no definite D call. V was pared by 4 bases and J by 4 bases, with 9 bases between. The CDR3 covers 13 residues. CDR1 and CDR2 from the germline V gene are SGHRS and YFSETQ. Here the CDR3 DNA reads TGCGCCAGCAGCGTGGCAATATACAATGAGCAGTTCTTC. Protein: CASSVAIYNEQFF.

The rearrangement links TRBV9 to TRBJ2-2; tentatively, D is TRBD1 (6 bases). The V gene lost 3 bases and the J gene lost 6 bases, with 15 bases spanning the gap. The CDR3 consists of 15 residues. Germline assignment: CDR1 SGDLS and CDR2 YYNGEE. CDR3 region: CASSARTGHAGELFF. In nucleotides, the CDR3 is TGTGCCAGCAGCGCCCGTACAGGGCACGCCGGGGAGCTGTTTTTT.

This clonotype showed up many times. CDR3 region: CASSFRTGGMAIGYTF. CDR3 coding DNA: TGTGCCAGCAGCTTTCGGACAGGGGGAATGGCTATTGGCTACACCTTC. The V and J genes are TRBV5-5 and TRBJ1-2, with 10 bases aligning to TRBD1. The CDR3 is made up of 16 amino acids. V was clipped by 2 bases and J by 7 bases; unmatched bases: 11. Germline lookup yields CDR1 SGHKS and CDR2 YYEKEE (reference sequence). Drawing the rest from reference TRBV5-5 and TRBJ1-2, the complete variable domain is DAGVTQSPTHLIKTRGQQVTLRCSPISGHKSVSWYQQVLGQGPQFIFQYYEKEERGRGNFPDRFSARQFPNYSSELNVNALLLGDSALYLCASSFRTGGMAIGYTFGSGTRLTVV.

This clonotype was seen many times. This chain connects TRBV20-1 to TRBJ2-3, with TRBD2 identical over 10 bases. J lost 5 bases, V lost 6 bases, and 8 bases had no gene match. Germline CDR1 reads DFQATT; CDR2 reads SNEGSKA (reference sequence). The CDR3 is made up of 14 amino acids. Here the CDR3 reads CSALAGDSIDTQYF. CDR3 bases: TGCAGTGCCCTAGCGGGGGACTCCATAGATACGCAGTATTTT.